The present entry profiles one T cell receptor beta chain with its context. Its antigen is unidentified. This entry belongs to a study of tumor-infiltrating lymphocytes in primary liver carcinoma. Study outcomes and limitations: Overlap in tumor-adjacent and tumor-blood pairs fell below that of tumor region pairs.

The authors made TCR beta cDNA from about 500 ng total RNA with a constant-region primer. Libraries covering TCR beta were generated through three nested multiplex PCR rounds (using a slightly modified ARM-PCR). PCR rounds one and two used TRBV1-TRBV30 forward primers with a C-beta reverse primer for roughly 9 cycles each. Using its own MiXCR run on the multiplex PCR reads, TCRdb lists one record per CDR3 protein. The profile shows 80,000 or so distinct CDR3 sequences, 71% of them singletons. The study co-extracted DNA and RNA from about 19-30 mg of unsorted bulk tissue. Primary liver carcinoma in the patients was surgically resected. Germline-derived CDR1 and CDR2 are KGHSH and LQKENI. Trimming shortened V by 3 bases and J by 7 bases, and 10 bases separated the two germline ends. This CDR3 region has 13 residues.

This sequence was found in a woman aged 55-70 years with primary liver carcinoma and hepatitis B virus infection. The rearrangement uses TRBV18 and TRBJ2-4, with D possibly matching TRBD1 (6 bases). Sequencing was done on a sample of liver tumor tissue from sampling region 4. Subset defined: tumor region T4, right-lateral pole. DNA for the CDR3: TGTGCCAGCTCACCTACTGGGGGCAACATTCAGTACTTC. Protein: CASSPTGGNIQYF.